These 29 T cell receptor beta chains came from one sample sequenced in a study of cytomegalovirus exposure and HLA in healthy donors. Sequenced by immunoSEQ multiplex PCR; TCRdb stores in-frame clones only, minus some. The sample contains tens of thousands of clones, around 94% of which appear only once. Input material: PBMCs. These receptors all stem from a man aged 18 to 29 in good health and CMV-seronegative.

The rearrangement links TRBV28 to TRBJ1-1, with D possibly being TRBD1 (5 bases). The CDR3 is made up of 13 amino acids. CDR1 and CDR2 (germline): MDHEN, SYDVKM. V lost 6 bases, J lost 1 base, and 9 bases lay in between. CDR3 DNA: TGTGCCAGCAGGTCGGGGGGGAACACTGAAGCTTTCTTT. Its translation is CASRSGGNTEAFF. The full variable domain, its missing parts supplied by reference TRBV28 and TRBJ1-1, is DVKVTQSSRYLVKRTGEKVFLECVQDMDHENMFWYRQDPGLGLRLIYFSYDVKMKEKGDIPEGYSVSREKKERFSLILESASTNQTSMYLCASRSGGNTEAFFGQGTRLTVV.

This clone was counted a single time. The chain uses TRBV30 and TRBJ2-3; 8 bases agree with TRBD1. CDR3 length: 18 residues. Germline-derived CDR1 and CDR2 are GTSNPN and SVGIG (reference sequence). Unmatched junction bases numbered 12, after V lost 1 base and J lost 0 bases. In nucleotides, the CDR3 is TGTGCCTGGAGTGCTGGGACAGGACCAGGACAGAGCACAGATACGCAGTATTTT. This encodes CAWSAGTGPGQSTDTQYF.

The chain couples TRBV19 to TRBJ1-1; weak D call: TRBD1 (5 bases). Per the germline V gene, CDR1 is LNHDA and CDR2 is SQIVND (reference sequence). The CDR3 covers 15 residues. Trimming removed 6 bases at V and 3 bases at J, with 17 bases between. The CDR3 DNA follows: TGTGCCAGTAGCCTCGGCTCAGGGCCTTACACTGAAGCTTTCTTT. It encodes CASSLGSGPYTEAFF.

V is TRBV27 and J is TRBJ2-3; 8 bases line up with TRBD1. Germline loops: CDR1 MNHEY, CDR2 SMNVEV (reference sequence). The CDR3 is 14 residues long. V was pared by 6 bases and J by 3 bases, with 5 bases of the junction left unmatched. CDR3 in DNA: TGTGCCAGCAGCCTCGACAGGGGTACAGATACGCAGTATTTT. Its protein is CASSLDRGTDTQYF.

This chain uses TRBV28 with TRBJ2-7, with 9 bases identical to TRBD1. This CDR3 is built from 13 residues. The V segment lost 6 bases and the J segment 6 bases; nucleotides outside the gene matches: 6. Germline CDR1 reads MDHEN; CDR2 reads SYDVKM. The CDR3 DNA follows: TGTGCCAGCAGGCCGGGACAGGGAGGCGAGCAGTACTTC. Translated, it gives CASRPGQGGEQYF. The full variable domain, with the rest looked up from reference TRBV28 and TRBJ2-7, is DVKVTQSSRYLVKRTGEKVFLECVQDMDHENMFWYRQDPGLGLRLIYFSYDVKMKEKGDIPEGYSVSREKKERFSLILESASTNQTSMYLCASRPGQGGEQYFGPGTRLTVT.

The genes are TRBV29-1 and TRBJ2-1, with TRBD2 identical over 7 bases. With V trimmed by 3 bases and J by 4 bases, 6 bases remained unmatched. Germline V gives CDR1 SQVTM, CDR2 ANQGSEA. The CDR3 has 14 amino acids. The CDR3 reads CSVEERGVYNEQFF. In DNA form, the CDR3 reads TGCAGCGTTGAGGAGCGGGGAGTTTACAATGAGCAGTTCTTC.

The J gene is TRBJ2-5, the V gene TRBV10-1, with 9 bases lining up with TRBD2. The CDR3 runs 16 residues. V was pared by 0 bases and J by 2 bases, with 4 bases of the junction left unmatched. Germline V gene data show CDR1 as WNHNN and CDR2 as SYGVQD (reference sequence). Here the CDR3 DNA reads TGCGCCAGCAGTGAGTCCGGGACTAGCCCGCAAGAGACCCAGTACTTC. Translated, it gives CASSESGTSPQETQYF.

The J gene is TRBJ2-5, the V gene TRBV6-1, with TRBD2 identical over 12 bases. Germline values: CDR1 MNHNS, CDR2 SASEGT. After removal of 2 bases from V and 4 bases from J, the junction contained 2 bases not matched to a gene. This CDR3 contains 15 residues. CDR3 DNA: TGTGCCAGCAGTGAACTAGCGGGAGGGCCAGAGACCCAGTACTTC. Protein sequence: CASSELAGGPETQYF.

The genes are TRBV11-2 and TRBJ2-7; 14 bases match TRBD2. The germline CDR1 and CDR2 sequences are SGHAT and FQNNGV. The J segment lost 6 bases and the V segment lost 5 bases, leaving 9 bases of the junction unmatched. This CDR3 has 16 amino acids. CDR3 loop: CASSQETGTSGSEQYF. In DNA, the CDR3 is TGTGCCAGCAGCCAAGAGACCGGGACTAGCGGGAGCGAGCAGTACTTC.

The chain links TRBV4-3 to TRBJ2-3, with 13 bases matching TRBD2. This CDR3 region has 20 residues. Unmatched junction bases numbered 9, after V lost 0 bases and J lost 0 bases. Per germline, CDR1 LGHNA and CDR2 YSLEER. CDR3 nucleotide sequence: TGCGCCAGCAGCCAAGATCTGGGACTAGCGGGAAGAACTAGCACAGATACGCAGTATTTT. Its translation: CASSQDLGLAGRTSTDTQYF.

The V gene is TRBV2, the J gene TRBJ2-1; 11 bases line up with TRBD2. V shed 10 bases and J 2 bases; nucleotides not matched to a gene: 7. CDR3 length: 15 amino acids. CDR1 SNHLY and CDR2 FYNNEI come from the germline V gene. DNA of the CDR3: TGTGCCACCGATAGCGGGAGGGGTACCTACAATGAGCAGTTCTTC. Its translation is CATDSGRGTYNEQFF.

The chain has TRBV11-2 and TRBJ2-2; D ambiguous. With 3 bases removed from V and 2 bases from J, the gap between germline ends came to 4 bases. Germline CDR1 reads SGHAT; CDR2 reads FQNNGV. The CDR3 length is 13 residues. The CDR3 loop reads CASSLLNTGELFF. The DNA of the CDR3 is TGTGCCAGCAGCTTGCTAAACACCGGGGAGCTGTTTTTT.

The chain has TRBV29-1 and TRBJ1-1; 10 bases are shared with TRBD1. This CDR3 region has 15 residues. With V trimmed by 4 bases and J by 0 bases, 5 bases remained unmatched. From germline, CDR1 is SQVTM and CDR2 ANQGSEA. The CDR3 protein is CSVGGQGGLNTEAFF. CDR3 coding DNA: TGCAGCGTTGGTGGACAGGGGGGATTGAACACTGAAGCTTTCTTT.

V and J are TRBV7-2 and TRBJ2-3; tentatively, D is TRBD1 (6 bases). V gave up 7 bases and J gave up 8 bases, with 19 bases separating them. The CDR3 is made up of 14 amino acids. Germline CDR1 SGHTA, CDR2 FQGNSA. CDR3 nucleotides: TGTGCCAGCACCACCGCAGGGGCGGCAGGTACGCAGTATTTT. It yields the protein CASTTAGAAGTQYF.

The CDR3 reads CASSFPYNEQFF. The DNA of the CDR3 is TGTGCCAGCAGCTTCCCATACAATGAGCAGTTCTTC. The genes are TRBV7-8 and TRBJ2-1; D is unclear. The CDR3 totals 12 residues. Deletions cut 3 bases from V and 4 bases from J, with 4 bases between. CDR1 is SGHVS and CDR2 is FQNEAQ in the germline V gene.

The chain employs TRBV21-1 and TRBJ1-2; TRBD1 reflects the table's D call only, with no check against the DNA. TRBV21-1 is labeled a pseudogene. The CDR3 consists of 14 residues. DNA of the CDR3: TGTGCCAGCAGCGCATACAGGGGGGGGTATGGCTACACCTTC. It specifies CASSAYRGGYGYTF.

The chain joins TRBV7-2 to TRBJ2-2, with 11 positions matching TRBD2. Germline values: CDR1 SGHTA, CDR2 FQGNSA. This CDR3 has 17 amino acids. Trimming took 1 base from V and 3 from J; bases not matched to a gene: 4. The CDR3: CASSLGLAGHHTGELFF. CDR3 sequence (DNA): TGTGCCAGCAGCTTAGGACTAGCGGGGCATCACACCGGGGAGCTGTTTTTT. The whole variable domain, remainder taken from reference TRBV7-2 and TRBJ2-2, is GAGVSQSPSNKVTEKGKDVELRCDPISGHTALYWYRQSLGQGLEFLIYFQGNSAPDKSGLPSDRFSAERTGGSVSTLTIQRTQQEDSAVYLCASSLGLAGHHTGELFFGEGSRLTVL.

V usage is TRBV25-1 and J usage is TRBJ2-2; D gene uncertain. Germline values: CDR1 MGHDK, CDR2 SYGVNS. The CDR3 has 10 residues. Deletions cut 10 bases from V and 6 bases from J, with 6 bases between. CDR3 protein: CATRAGELFF. CDR3 coding DNA: TGTGCCACACGGGCCGGGGAGCTGTTTTTT.

This chain links TRBV18 with TRBJ1-5; TRBD1 aligns across 7 bases. Germline-derived CDR1 and CDR2 are KGHSH and LQKENI. CDR3 length equals 16 residues. Trimming cost V 2 bases and J 1 base; bases outside gene matches: 5. The CDR3 sequence is CASSPIRDSSNQPQHF. The CDR3 coding sequence is TGTGCCAGCTCACCAATAAGGGACAGCAGCAATCAGCCCCAGCATTTT.

This clone has just one count. V gene TRBV9 combines with J gene TRBJ2-1; 7 nucleotides line up with TRBD1. Germline CDR1 SGDLS, CDR2 YYNGEE. The CDR3 totals 19 residues. V was clipped by 3 bases and J by 4 bases; unmatched bases: 19. The CDR3 DNA reads TGTGCCAGCAGCGCCTCTCCCGTGAGGGGGACAGAGCCATACAATGAGCAGTTCTTC. Translated: CASSASPVRGTEPYNEQFF.

The chain has TRBV6-1 and TRBJ1-2; 7 bases are a match to TRBD1. This CDR3 region has 13 residues. The J segment lost 6 bases and the V segment lost 7 bases, leaving 8 bases of the junction unmatched. Germline V lookup: CDR1 MNHNS, CDR2 SASEGT. CDR3 in amino acids: CASIRQGNDGYTF. CDR3 in DNA: TGTGCCAGCATTAGACAGGGAAACGATGGCTACACCTTC.

J is TRBJ2-1 and V is TRBV11-1; 7 bases are a match to TRBD2. CDR3 length: 18 amino acids. Germline CDR1 SGHAT, CDR2 FQDESV (reference sequence). J lost 0 bases, V lost 0 bases, and 8 bases had no gene match. This CDR3 is CASSLAGGPSSSYNEQFF. CDR3 nucleotides: TGTGCCAGCAGCTTAGCGGGAGGGCCGTCCAGCTCCTACAATGAGCAGTTCTTC. Filled out from reference TRBV11-1 and TRBJ2-1, the complete variable domain reads EAEVAQSPRYKITEKSQAVAFWCDPISGHATLYWYRQILGQGPELLVQFQDESVVDDSQLPKDRFSAERLKGVDSTLKIQPAELGDSAMYLCASSLAGGPSSSYNEQFFGPGTRLTVL.

The chain is built from TRBV29-1 and TRBJ2-5; TRBD1 matches at 8 bases. The length of the CDR3 is 13 residues. The J segment lost 3 bases and the V segment lost 3 bases, leaving 3 bases of the junction unmatched. The V gene's germline CDR1 is SQVTM and CDR2 ANQGSEA. CDR3 nucleotides: TGCAGCGTTGAGACAGGGGAGAAAGAGACCCAGTACTTC. As protein: CSVETGEKETQYF.

In the case of this clone: This specimen includes other DNA sequences encoding the same CDR3. This chain connects TRBV18 to TRBJ1-5; perhaps TRBD1 as D (5 bases). The V gene lost 3 bases and the J gene lost 4 bases, with 7 bases spanning the gap. The CDR3 covers 13 residues. The germline CDR1 and CDR2 sequences are KGHSH and LQKENI. Here the CDR3 reads CASSPTGNQPQHF. CDR3 in DNA: TGTGCCAGCTCACCCACAGGAAATCAGCCCCAGCATTTT.

The chain uses TRBV7-2 and TRBJ2-7; 7 nucleotides agree with TRBD2. The CDR3 totals 15 residues. The V and J ends lost 4 bases and 4 bases, in that order; junction bases with no gene match: 10. Germline values: CDR1 SGHTA, CDR2 FQGNSA. The CDR3 reads CASSSQRGAEYEQYF. The CDR3 nucleotides are TGTGCCAGCAGCTCCCAGCGGGGAGCCGAGTACGAGCAGTACTTC. The full variable domain, completed using reference TRBV7-2 and TRBJ2-7, is GAGVSQSPSNKVTEKGKDVELRCDPISGHTALYWYRQSLGQGLEFLIYFQGNSAPDKSGLPSDRFSAERTGGSVSTLTIQRTQQEDSAVYLCASSSQRGAEYEQYFGPGTRLTVT.

The chain combines TRBV28 with TRBJ2-2; D uncertain. The CDR3 extends over 17 amino acids. Germline CDR1 is MDHEN and CDR2 is SYDVKM. V was pared by 0 bases and J by 7 bases, with 18 bases between. CDR3 residues: CASSLCPWCGGDGELFF. CDR3 nucleotides: TGTGCCAGCAGTTTATGCCCGTGGTGCGGTGGTGACGGGGAGCTGTTTTTT.

This chain joins TRBV7-2 and TRBJ1-2; unclear D gene. The germline CDR1 and CDR2 sequences are SGHTA and FQGNSA. The CDR3 length is 16 residues. The germline V and J ends were trimmed by 4 bases and 2 bases, with 17 bases remaining between them. CDR3 DNA: TGTGCCAGCAGCTCAGTGGTGGGTGGCAGGAACTATGGCTACACCTTC. Amino acid sequence: CASSSVVGGRNYGYTF. The full variable domain, with the rest looked up from reference TRBV7-2 and TRBJ1-2, is GAGVSQSPSNKVTEKGKDVELRCDPISGHTALYWYRQSLGQGLEFLIYFQGNSAPDKSGLPSDRFSAERTGGSVSTLTIQRTQQEDSAVYLCASSSVVGGRNYGYTFGSGTRLTVV.

The V and J genes are TRBV18 and TRBJ1-2; 8 bases are a match to TRBD1. CDR3 length: 13 amino acids. CDR1 is KGHSH and CDR2 is LQKENI in the germline V gene. J gave up 8 bases and V 5 bases, and 7 bases lay outside the gene matches. CDR3 sequence reads: CASSTQTGDGYTF. The CDR3 region has the DNA TGTGCCAGCTCAACCCAGACAGGGGACGGCTACACCTTC.

J is TRBJ2-1 and V is TRBV28, with TRBD1 as a possible D gene (6 bases). Germline CDR1 is MDHEN and CDR2 is SYDVKM. This CDR3 is 16 amino acids long. V was trimmed by 1 base and J by 4 bases, leaving 14 bases between them. The chain's CDR3 is CASSLYRDNRYNEQFF. The CDR3 coding sequence is TGTGCCAGCAGTTTATACCGGGACAACCGGTACAATGAGCAGTTCTTC.